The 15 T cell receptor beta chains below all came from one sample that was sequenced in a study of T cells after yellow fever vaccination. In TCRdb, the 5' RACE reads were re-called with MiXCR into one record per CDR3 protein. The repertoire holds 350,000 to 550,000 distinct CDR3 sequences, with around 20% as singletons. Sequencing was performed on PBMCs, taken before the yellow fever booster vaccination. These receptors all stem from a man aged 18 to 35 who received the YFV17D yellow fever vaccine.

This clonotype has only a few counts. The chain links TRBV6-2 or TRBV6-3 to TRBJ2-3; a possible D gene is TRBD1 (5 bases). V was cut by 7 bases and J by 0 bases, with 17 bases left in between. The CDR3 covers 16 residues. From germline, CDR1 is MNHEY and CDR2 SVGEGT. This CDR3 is CASTDPPGSSTDTQYF. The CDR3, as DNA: TGTGCCAGCACCGATCCGCCAGGGTCTAGCACAGATACGCAGTATTTT.

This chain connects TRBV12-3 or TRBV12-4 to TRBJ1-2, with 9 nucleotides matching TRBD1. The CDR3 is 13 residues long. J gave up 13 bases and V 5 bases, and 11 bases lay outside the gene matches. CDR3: CASSLGQGVGFTF. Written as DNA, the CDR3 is TGTGCCAGCAGTCTGGGACAGGGTGTCGGTTTCACCTTC.

CDR3 DNA: TGCAGTGCTTTCCCGAAGGGACAGCCCTTTGACTATGGCTACACCTTC. Translating gives CSAFPKGQPFDYGYTF. The chain is built from TRBV20-1 and TRBJ1-2; TRBD1 aligns across 7 bases. The germline gives CDR1 DFQATT, CDR2 SNEGSKA (reference sequence). V dropped 5 bases and J dropped 3; count of bases not matched to a gene: 15. CDR3 length: 16 amino acids.

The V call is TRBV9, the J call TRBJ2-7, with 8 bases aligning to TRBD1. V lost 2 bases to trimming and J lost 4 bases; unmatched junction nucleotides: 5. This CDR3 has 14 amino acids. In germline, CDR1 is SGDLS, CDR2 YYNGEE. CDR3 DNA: TGTGCCAGCAGCGTCCTAGGACAGGGATACGAGCAGTACTTC. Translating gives CASSVLGQGYEQYF.

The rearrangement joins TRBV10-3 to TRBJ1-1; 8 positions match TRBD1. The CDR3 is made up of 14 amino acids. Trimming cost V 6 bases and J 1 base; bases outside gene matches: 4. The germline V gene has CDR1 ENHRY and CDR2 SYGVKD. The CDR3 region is CAIRSGQGNTEAFF. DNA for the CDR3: TGTGCCATCAGATCCGGACAGGGGAACACTGAAGCTTTCTTT.

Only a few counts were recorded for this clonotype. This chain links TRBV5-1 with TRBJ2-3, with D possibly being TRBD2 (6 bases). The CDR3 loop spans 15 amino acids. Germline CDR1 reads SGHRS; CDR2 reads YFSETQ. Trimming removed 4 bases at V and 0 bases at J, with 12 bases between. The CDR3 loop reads CASSSGRGSTDTQYF. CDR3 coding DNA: TGCGCCAGCAGCAGCGGACGGGGGAGCACAGATACGCAGTATTTT.

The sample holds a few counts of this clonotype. The CDR3 protein is CASSSKGLLTGEVEQYF. The CDR3 DNA sequence: TGTGCCAGCAGCTCTAAGGGTTTATTGACAGGGGAGGTCGAGCAGTACTTC. This rearrangement joins TRBV5-8 to TRBJ2-7; 8 bases are shared with TRBD1. The CDR3 is 17 amino acids. The V and J ends lost 3 bases and 6 bases, in that order; junction bases with no gene match: 17. CDR1 SGHTS and CDR2 YDEGEE come from the germline V gene.

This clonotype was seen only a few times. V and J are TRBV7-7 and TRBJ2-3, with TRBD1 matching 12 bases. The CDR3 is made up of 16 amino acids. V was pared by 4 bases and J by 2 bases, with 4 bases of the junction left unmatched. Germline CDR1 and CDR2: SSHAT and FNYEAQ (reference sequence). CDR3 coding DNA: TGTGCCAGCAGCTCGGGACAGGGGGCAGACACAGATACGCAGTATTTT. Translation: CASSSGQGADTDTQYF.

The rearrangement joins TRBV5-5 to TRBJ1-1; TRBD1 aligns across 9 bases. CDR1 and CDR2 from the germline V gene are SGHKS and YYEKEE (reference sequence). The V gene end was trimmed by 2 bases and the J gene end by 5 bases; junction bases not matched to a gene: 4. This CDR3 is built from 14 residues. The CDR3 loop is CASSFSGQGTEAFF. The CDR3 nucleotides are TGTGCCAGCAGCTTTTCGGGACAGGGTACTGAAGCTTTCTTT.

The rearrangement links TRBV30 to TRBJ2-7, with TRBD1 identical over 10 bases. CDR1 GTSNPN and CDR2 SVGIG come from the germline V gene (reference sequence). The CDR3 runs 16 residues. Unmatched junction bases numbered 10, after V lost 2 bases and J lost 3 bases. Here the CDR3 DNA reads TGTGCCTGGAGTCCCTCCCGGGACAGGGGAAACTACGAGCAGTACTTC. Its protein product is CAWSPSRDRGNYEQYF.

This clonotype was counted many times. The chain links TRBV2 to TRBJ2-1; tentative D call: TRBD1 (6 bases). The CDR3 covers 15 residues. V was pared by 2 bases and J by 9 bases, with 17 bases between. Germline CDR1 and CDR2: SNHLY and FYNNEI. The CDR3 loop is CASSEIGPAGAEQFF. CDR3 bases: TGTGCCAGCAGTGAAATTGGGCCAGCAGGGGCTGAGCAGTTCTTC.

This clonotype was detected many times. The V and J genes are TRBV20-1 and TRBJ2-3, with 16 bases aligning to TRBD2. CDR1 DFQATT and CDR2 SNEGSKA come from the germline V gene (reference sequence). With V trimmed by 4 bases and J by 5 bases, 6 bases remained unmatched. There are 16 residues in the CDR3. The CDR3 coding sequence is TGCAGTGCTAACCAGGGACTAGCGGGGGGGCGAGATACGCAGTATTTT. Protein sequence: CSANQGLAGGRDTQYF.

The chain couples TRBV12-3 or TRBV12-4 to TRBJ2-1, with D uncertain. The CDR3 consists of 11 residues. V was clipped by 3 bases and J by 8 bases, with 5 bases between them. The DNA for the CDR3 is TGTGCCAGCAGTTTTTTCGATGAGCAGTTCTTC. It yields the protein CASSFFDEQFF.

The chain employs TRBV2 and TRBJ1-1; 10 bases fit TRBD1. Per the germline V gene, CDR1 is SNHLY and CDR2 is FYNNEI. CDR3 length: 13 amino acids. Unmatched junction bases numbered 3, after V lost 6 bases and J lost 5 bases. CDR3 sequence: CASRGQGVTEAFF. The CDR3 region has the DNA TGTGCCAGCAGAGGACAGGGGGTGACTGAAGCTTTCTTT.

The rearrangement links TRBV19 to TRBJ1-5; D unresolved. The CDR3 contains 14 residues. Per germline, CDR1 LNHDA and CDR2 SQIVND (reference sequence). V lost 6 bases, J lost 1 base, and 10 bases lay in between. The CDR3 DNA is TGTGCCAGTAGACACTCCCTGAGCAATCAGCCCCAGCATTTT. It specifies CASRHSLSNQPQHF.